This TCR beta chain was found in a study of blood T cell repertoires in COVID-19. CDR3 length equals 16 residues. Per the germline V gene, CDR1 is LNHDA and CDR2 is SQIVND (reference sequence). The ends were cut back, 1 base at V and 0 bases at J, with 11 bases in the middle. Authors' methods: Amplifying reference gene primers gave estimates of nucleated cell counts. The assay was immunoSEQ multiplex PCR, and TCRdb's table has in-frame clones only and misses some. The V and J calls and the clone size are those of that table, but D and trimming were determined from the DNA. The table records fewer than 300,000 clones, about 90% of them present only once. This clone was observed once.

The material sequenced was peripheral blood. The chain links TRBV19 to TRBJ2-3; the D gene is possibly TRBD2 (6 bases). The origin of this receptor is a woman between 45 and 65 years old with COVID-19, enrolled during active disease. The CDR3 nucleotides are TGTGCCAGTAGTATAGTGAGCAGCGGGAGCACAGATACGCAGTATTTT. Protein sequence: CASSIVSSGSTDTQYF.